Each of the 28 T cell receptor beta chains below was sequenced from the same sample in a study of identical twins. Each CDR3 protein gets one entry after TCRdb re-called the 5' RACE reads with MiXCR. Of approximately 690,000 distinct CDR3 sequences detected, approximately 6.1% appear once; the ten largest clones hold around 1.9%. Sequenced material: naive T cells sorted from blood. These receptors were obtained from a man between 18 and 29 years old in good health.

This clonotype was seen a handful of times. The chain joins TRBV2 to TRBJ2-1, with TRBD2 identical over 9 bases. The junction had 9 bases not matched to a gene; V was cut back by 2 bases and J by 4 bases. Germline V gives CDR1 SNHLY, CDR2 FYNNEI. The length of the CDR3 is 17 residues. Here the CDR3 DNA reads TGTGCCAGCAGTGAAAGTCCGCTAGCGGGGACTTACAATGAGCAGTTCTTC. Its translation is CASSESPLAGTYNEQFF. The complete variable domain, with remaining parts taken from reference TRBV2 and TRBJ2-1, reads EPEVTQTPSHQVTQMGQEVILRCVPISNHLYFYWYRQILGQKVEFLVSFYNNEISEKSEIFDDQFSVERPDGSNFTLKIRSTKLEDSAMYFCASSESPLAGTYNEQFFGPGTRLTVL.

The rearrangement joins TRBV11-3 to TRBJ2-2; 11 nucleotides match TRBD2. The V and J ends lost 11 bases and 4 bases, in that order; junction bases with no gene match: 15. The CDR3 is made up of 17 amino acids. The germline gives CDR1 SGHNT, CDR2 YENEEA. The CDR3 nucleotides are TGTGCCGCCCTCCGGTTAGCGGGAGGGCCGGTCACCGGGGAGCTGTTTTTT. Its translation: CAALRLAGGPVTGELFF.

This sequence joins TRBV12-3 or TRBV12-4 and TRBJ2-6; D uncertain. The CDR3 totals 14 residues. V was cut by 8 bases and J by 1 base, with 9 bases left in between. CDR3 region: CASVSGSGANVLTF. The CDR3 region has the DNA TGTGCCAGCGTCTCCGGGTCTGGGGCCAACGTCCTGACTTTC.

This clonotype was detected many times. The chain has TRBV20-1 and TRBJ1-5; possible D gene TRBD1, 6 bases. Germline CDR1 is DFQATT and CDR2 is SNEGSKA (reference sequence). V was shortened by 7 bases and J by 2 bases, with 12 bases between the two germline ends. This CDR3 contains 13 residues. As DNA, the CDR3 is TGCAGTGGGGTAGAGGGGGGCAATCAGCCCCAGCATTTT. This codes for CSGVEGGNQPQHF.

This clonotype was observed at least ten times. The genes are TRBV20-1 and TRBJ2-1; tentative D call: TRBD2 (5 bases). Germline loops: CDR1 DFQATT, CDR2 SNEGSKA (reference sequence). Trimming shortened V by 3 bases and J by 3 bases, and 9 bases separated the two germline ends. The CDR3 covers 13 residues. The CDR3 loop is CSARNRDYNEQFF. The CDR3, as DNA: TGCAGTGCTAGGAACCGGGACTACAATGAGCAGTTCTTC.

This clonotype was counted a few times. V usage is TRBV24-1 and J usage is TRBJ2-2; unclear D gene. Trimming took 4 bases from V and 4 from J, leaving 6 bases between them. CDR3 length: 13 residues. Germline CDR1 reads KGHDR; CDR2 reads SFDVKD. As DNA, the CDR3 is TGTGCCACCAGTGACAGATTCACCGGGGAGCTGTTTTTT. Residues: CATSDRFTGELFF.

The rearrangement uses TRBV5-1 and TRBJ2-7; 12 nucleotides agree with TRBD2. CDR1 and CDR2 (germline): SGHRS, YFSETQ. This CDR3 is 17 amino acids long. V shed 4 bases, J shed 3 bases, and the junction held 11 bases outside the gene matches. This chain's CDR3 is CASSPGGLAGSGYEQYV. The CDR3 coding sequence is TGCGCCAGCAGCCCGGGGGGACTAGCGGGCTCCGGCTACGAGCAGTACGTC.

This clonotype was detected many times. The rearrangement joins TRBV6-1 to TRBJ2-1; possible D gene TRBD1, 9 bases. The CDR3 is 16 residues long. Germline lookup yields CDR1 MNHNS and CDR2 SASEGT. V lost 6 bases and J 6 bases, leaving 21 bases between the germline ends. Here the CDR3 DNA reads TGTGCCAGCAGCCCTCGGGGGGGACAGGGTGCCAATGAGCAGTTCTTC. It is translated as CASSPRGGQGANEQFF.

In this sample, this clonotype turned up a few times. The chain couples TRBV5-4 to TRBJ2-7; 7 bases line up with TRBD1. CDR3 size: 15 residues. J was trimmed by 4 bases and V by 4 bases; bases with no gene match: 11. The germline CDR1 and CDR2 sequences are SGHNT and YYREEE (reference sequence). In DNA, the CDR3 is TGTGCCAGCAGCACTTCCGGGACAGCGACTTACGAGCAGTACGTC. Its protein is CASSTSGTATYEQYV.

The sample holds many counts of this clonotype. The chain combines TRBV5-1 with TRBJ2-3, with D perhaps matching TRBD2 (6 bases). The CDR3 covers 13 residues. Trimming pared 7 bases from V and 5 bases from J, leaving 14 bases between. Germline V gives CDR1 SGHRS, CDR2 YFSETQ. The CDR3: CASGRETLDTQYF. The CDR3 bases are TGCGCCAGCGGACGGGAGACGTTAGATACGCAGTATTTT.

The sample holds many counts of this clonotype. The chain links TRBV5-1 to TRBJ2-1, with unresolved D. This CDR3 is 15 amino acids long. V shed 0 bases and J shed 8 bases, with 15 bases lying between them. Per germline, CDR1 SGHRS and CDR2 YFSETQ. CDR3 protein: CASSLEGFVSDEQFF. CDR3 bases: TGCGCCAGCAGCTTGGAGGGTTTCGTCTCCGATGAGCAGTTCTTC.

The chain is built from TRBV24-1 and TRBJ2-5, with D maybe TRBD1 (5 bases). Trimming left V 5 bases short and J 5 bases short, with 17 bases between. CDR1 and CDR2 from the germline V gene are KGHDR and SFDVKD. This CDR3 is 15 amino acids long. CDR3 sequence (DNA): TGTGCCACCAGTGGACCAGGGCGACGGGTCGAGACCCAGTACTTC. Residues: CATSGPGRRVETQYF.

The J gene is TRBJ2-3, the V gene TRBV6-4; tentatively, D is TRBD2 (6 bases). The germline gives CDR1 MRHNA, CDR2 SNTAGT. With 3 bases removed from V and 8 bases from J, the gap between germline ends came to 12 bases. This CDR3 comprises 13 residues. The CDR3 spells CASSESGGGTQYF. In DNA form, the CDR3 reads TGTGCCAGCAGTGAATCCGGGGGAGGTACGCAGTATTTT.

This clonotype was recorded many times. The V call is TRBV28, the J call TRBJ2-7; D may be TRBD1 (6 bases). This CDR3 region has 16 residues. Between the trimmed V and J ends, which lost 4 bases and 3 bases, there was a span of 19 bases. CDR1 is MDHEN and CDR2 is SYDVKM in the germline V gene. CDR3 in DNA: TGTGCCAGCAGTTCCCCCATCCGACAGGACCACTACGAGCAGTACTTC. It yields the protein CASSSPIRQDHYEQYF.

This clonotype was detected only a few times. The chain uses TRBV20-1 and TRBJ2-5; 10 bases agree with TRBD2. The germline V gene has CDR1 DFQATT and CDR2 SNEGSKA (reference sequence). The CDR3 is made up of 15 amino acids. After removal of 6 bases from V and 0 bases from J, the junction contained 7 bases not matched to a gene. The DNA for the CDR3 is TGCAGTGCAACCGGGACTAGCGAATACCAAGAGACCCAGTACTTC. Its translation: CSATGTSEYQETQYF.

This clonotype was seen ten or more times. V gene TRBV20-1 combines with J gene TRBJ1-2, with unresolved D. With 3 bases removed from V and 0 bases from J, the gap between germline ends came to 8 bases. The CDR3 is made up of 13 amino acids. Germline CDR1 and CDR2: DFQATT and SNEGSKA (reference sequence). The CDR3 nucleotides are TGCAGTGCTAGCGAACCTCCTAACTATGGCTACACCTTC. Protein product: CSASEPPNYGYTF.

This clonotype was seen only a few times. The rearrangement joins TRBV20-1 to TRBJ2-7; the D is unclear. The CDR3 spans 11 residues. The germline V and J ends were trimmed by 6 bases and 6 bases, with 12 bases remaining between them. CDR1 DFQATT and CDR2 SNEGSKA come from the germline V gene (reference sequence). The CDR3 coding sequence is TGCAGTGCCGCCAGGTCCGCCGAGCAGTACTTC. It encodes CSAARSAEQYF.

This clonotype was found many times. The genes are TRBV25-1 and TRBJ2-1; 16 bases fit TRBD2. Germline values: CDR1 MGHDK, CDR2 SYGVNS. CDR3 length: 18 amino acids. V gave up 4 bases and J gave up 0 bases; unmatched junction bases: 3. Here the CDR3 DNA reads TGTGCCAGCAGTGTGGGACTAGCGGGAGGGTCCTCCTACAATGAGCAGTTCTTC. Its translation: CASSVGLAGGSSYNEQFF.

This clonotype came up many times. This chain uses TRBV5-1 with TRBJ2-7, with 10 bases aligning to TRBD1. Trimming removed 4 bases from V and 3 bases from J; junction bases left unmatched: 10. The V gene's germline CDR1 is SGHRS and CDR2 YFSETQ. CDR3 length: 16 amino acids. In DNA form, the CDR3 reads TGCGCCAGCAGCCTACTTCCGGGACAGGGGATCTACGAGCAGTACGTC. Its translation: CASSLLPGQGIYEQYV.

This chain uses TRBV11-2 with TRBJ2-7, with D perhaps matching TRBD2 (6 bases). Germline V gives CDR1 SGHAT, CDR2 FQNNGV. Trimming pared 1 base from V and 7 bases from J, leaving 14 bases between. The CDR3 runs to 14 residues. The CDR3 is CASSLGGLVGEQYV. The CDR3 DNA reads TGTGCCAGCAGCTTAGGGGGACTGGTAGGGGAGCAGTACGTC.

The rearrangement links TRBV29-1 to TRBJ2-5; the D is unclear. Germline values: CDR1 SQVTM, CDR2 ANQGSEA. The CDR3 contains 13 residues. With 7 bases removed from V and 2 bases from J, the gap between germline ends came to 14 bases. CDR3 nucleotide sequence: TGCAGCGCCCTCTTGGGAATACAAGAGACCCAGTACTTC. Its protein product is CSALLGIQETQYF.

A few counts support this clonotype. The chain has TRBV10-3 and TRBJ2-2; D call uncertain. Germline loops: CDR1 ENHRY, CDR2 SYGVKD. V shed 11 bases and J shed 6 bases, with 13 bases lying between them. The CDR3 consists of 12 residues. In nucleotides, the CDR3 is TGTGCCGCGCGACGTCCGTCCGGGGAGCTGTTTTTT. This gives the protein CAARRPSGELFF.

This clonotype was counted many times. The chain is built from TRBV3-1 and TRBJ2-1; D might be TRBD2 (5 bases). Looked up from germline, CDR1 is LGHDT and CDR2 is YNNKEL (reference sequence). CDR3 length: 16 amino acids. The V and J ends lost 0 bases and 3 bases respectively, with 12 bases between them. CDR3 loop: CASSQDPWTYYNEQFF. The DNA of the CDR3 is TGTGCCAGCAGCCAAGATCCCTGGACTTACTACAATGAGCAGTTCTTC.

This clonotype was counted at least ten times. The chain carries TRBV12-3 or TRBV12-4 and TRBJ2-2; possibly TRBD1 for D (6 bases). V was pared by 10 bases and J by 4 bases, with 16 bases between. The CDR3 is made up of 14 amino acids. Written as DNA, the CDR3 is TGTGCCACAGGGGCGTGGAGTGGCACCGGGGAGCTGTTTTTT. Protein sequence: CATGAWSGTGELFF.

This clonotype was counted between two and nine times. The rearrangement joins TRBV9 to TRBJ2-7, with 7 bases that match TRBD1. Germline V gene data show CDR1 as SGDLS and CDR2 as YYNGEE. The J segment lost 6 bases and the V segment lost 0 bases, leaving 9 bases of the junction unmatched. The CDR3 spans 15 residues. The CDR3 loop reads CASSVGTGASGEQYF. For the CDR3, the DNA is TGTGCCAGCAGCGTAGGAACAGGGGCCTCGGGCGAGCAGTACTTC.

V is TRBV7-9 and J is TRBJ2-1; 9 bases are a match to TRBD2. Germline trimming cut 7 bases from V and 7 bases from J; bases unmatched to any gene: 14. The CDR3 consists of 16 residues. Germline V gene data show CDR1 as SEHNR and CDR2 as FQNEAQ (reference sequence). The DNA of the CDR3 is TGTGCCAGCACGAGCTCCCGCGGGAGGGTGGAGAATGAGCAGTTCTTC. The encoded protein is CASTSSRGRVENEQFF.

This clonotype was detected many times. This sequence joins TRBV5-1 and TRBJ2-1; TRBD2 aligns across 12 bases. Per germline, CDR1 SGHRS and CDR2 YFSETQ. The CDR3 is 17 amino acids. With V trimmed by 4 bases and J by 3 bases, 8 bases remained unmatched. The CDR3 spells CASSRNLAGGGYNEQFF. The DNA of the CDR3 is TGCGCCAGCAGCCGAAATCTAGCGGGAGGGGGCTACAATGAGCAGTTCTTC.

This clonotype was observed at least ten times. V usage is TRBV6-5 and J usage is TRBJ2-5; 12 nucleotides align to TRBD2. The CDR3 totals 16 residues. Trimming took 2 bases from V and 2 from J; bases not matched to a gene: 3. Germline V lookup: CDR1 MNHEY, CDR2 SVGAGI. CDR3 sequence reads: CASSYGLAGFQETQYF. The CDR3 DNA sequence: TGTGCCAGCAGTTACGGACTAGCGGGATTTCAAGAGACCCAGTACTTC.